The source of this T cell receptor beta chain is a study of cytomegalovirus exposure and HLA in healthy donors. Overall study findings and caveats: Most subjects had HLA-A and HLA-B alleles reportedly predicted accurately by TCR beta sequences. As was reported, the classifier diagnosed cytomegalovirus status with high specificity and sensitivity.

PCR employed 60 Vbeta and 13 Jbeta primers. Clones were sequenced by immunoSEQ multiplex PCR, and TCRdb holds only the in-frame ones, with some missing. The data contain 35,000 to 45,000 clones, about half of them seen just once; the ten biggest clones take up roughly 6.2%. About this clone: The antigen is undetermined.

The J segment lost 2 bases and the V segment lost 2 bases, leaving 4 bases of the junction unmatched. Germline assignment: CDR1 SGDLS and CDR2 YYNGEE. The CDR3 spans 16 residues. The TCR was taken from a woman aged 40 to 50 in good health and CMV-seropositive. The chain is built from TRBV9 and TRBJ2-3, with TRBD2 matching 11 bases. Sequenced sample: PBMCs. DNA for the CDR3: TGTGCCAGCAGCGTTACTAGCGGGGGCCCCACAGATACGCAGTATTTT. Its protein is CASSVTSGGPTDTQYF.